This T cell receptor beta chain originates from a study of T cell responses to AZD1222 COVID-19 vaccine. The study, taken as a whole, reports: It was only after the peak T cell response that any repertoires were sampled. Spike-specific TCR breadth and depth both grew after two AZD1222 doses. Clonal diversity was possibly underestimated; the donors were predominantly white British and more often female. Regions left unmutated in variants are reportedly the target of nearly half of spike-specific TCRs.

V was pared by 3 bases and J by 0 bases, with 9 bases between. The CDR3 contains 14 residues. CDR1 and CDR2 (germline): SNHLY, FYNNEI. The assay was immunoSEQ multiplex PCR, and TCRdb's table has in-frame clones only and misses some. Of about 120,000 clones listed, 85% to 90% are singletons. A word on this clone: Its antigen remains unidentified.

This TCR was sampled from an adult who received the AZD1222 COVID-19 vaccine. The chain combines TRBV2 with TRBJ2-7, with D possibly matching TRBD1 (6 bases). The material sequenced was peripheral blood, taken 28 days after the second AZD1222 dose. The CDR3 spells CASSETGGSYEQYF. CDR3 DNA: TGTGCCAGCAGTGAGACAGGTGGCTCCTACGAGCAGTACTTC.